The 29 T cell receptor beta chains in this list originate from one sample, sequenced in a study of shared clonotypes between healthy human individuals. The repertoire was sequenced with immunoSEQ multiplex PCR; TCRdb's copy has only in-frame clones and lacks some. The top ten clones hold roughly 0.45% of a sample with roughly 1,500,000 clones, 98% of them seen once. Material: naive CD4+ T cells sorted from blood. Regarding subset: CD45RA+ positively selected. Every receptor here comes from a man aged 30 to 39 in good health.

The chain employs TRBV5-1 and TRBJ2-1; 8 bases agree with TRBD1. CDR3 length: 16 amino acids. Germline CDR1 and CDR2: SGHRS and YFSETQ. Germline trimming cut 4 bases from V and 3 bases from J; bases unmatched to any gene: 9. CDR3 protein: CASSSRGQENYNEQFF. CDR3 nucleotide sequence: TGCGCCAGCAGCAGTCGGGGACAGGAGAACTACAATGAGCAGTTCTTC.

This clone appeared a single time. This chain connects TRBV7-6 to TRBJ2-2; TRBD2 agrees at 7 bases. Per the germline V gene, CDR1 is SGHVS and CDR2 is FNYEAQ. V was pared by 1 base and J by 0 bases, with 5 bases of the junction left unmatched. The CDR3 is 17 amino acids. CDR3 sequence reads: CASSLEPGLPNTGELFF. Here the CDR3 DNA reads TGTGCCAGCAGCTTAGAACCGGGACTACCGAACACCGGGGAGCTGTTTTTT.

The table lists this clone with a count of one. This chain's CDR3 is CASSLGKLAGVYNEQFF. For the CDR3, the DNA is TGTGCCAGCAGCTTAGGAAAACTAGCGGGGGTCTACAATGAGCAGTTCTTC. The chain recombines TRBV7-2 with TRBJ2-1, with 11 bases lining up with TRBD2. After removal of 1 base from V and 3 bases from J, the junction contained 5 bases not matched to a gene. CDR1 SGHTA and CDR2 FQGNSA come from the germline V gene. The CDR3 consists of 17 residues.

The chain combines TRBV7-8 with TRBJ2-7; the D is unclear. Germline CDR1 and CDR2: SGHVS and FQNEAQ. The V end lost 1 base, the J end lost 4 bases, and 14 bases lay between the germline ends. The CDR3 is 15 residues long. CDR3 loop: CASSLVAQYSYEQYF. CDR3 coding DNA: TGTGCCAGCAGCTTAGTAGCCCAGTATAGTTACGAGCAGTACTTC.

CDR3 residues: CASSWGAGDTDTQYF. The CDR3 nucleotides read TGTGCCAGCAGCTGGGGGGCAGGGGACACAGATACGCAGTATTTT. This chain uses TRBV9 with TRBJ2-3, with D perhaps given as TRBD1 or TRBD2 (6 bases each). Germline V gene lookup returns CDR1 SGDLS and CDR2 YYNGEE. The ends were cut back, 4 bases at V and 2 bases at J, with 14 bases in the middle. The CDR3 consists of 15 residues.

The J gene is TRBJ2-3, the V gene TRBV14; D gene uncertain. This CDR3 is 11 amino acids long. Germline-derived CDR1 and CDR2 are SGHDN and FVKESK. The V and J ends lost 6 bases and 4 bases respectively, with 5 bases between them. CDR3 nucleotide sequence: TGTGCCAGCAGTACAGCAGATACGCAGTATTTT. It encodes CASSTADTQYF.

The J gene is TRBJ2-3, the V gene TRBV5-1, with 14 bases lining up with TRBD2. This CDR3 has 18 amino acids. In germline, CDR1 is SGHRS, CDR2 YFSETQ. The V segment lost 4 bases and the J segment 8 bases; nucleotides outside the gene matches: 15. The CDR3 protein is CASSPGTSGSTVYSTQYF. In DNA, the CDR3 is TGCGCCAGCAGCCCCGGGACTAGCGGGAGCACAGTGTACTCTACGCAGTATTTT.

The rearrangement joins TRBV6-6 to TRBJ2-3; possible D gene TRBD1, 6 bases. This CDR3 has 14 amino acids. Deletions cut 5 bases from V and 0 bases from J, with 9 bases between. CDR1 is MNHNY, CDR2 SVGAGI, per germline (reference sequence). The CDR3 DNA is TGTGCCAGCAGTAAGGGACATAGCACAGATACGCAGTATTTT. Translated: CASSKGHSTDTQYF.

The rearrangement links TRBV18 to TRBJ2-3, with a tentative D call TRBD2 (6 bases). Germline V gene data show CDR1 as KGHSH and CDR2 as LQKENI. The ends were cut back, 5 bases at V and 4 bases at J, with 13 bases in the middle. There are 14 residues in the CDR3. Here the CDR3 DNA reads TGTGCCAGCTCAGAGACCCCTAGCGCAGATACGCAGTATTTT. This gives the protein CASSETPSADTQYF.

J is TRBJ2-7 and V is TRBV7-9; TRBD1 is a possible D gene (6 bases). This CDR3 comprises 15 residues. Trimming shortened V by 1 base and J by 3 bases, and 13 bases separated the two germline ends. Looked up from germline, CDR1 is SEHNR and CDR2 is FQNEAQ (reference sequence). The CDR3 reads CASSLERSRGYEQYF. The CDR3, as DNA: TGTGCCAGCAGCTTAGAGCGAAGCAGGGGCTACGAGCAGTACTTC. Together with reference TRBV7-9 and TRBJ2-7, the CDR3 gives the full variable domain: DTGVSQNPRHKITKRGQNVTFRCDPISEHNRLYWYRQTLGQGPEFLTYFQNEAQLEKSRLLSDRFSAERPKGSFSTLEIQRTEQGDSAMYLCASSLERSRGYEQYFGPGTRLTVT.

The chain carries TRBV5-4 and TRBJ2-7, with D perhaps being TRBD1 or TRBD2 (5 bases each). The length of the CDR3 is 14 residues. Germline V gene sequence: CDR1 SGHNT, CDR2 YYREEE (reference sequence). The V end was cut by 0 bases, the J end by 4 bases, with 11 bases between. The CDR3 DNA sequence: TGTGCCAGCAGCTTGGCGGGGCAGGGTTACGAGCAGTACTTC. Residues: CASSLAGQGYEQYF.

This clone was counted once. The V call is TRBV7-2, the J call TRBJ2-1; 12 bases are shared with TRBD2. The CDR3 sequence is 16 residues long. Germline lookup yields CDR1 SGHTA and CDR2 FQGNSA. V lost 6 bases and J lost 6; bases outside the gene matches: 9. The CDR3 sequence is CASSPRTSGVGNEQFF. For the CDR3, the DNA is TGTGCCAGCAGTCCCCGGACTAGCGGGGTCGGCAATGAGCAGTTCTTC.

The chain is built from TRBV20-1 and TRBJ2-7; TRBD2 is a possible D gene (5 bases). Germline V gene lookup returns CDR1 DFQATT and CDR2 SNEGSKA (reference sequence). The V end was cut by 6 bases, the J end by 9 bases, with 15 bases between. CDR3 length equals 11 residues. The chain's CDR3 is CSAENLARQYF. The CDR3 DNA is TGCAGTGCCGAGAATCTAGCAAGGCAGTACTTC.

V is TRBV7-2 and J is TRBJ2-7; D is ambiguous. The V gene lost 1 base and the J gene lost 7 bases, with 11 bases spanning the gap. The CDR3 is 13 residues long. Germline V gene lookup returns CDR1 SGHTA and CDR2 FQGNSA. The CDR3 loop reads CASSLDTYGEQYF. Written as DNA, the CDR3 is TGTGCCAGCAGCTTAGACACCTATGGGGAGCAGTACTTC.

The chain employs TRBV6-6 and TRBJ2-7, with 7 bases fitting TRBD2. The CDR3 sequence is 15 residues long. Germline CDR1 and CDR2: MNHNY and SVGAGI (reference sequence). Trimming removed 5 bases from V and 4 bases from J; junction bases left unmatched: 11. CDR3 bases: TGTGCCAGCAGTACCCGGGGAGGGGAAGGTTACGAGCAGTACTTC. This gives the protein CASSTRGGEGYEQYF.

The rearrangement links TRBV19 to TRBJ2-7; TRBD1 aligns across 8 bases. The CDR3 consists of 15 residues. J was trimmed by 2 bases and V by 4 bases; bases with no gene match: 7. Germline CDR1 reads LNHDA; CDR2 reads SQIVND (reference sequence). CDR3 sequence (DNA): TGTGCCAGTAGTAAAGAAGGACAGGGAACCTACGAGCAGTACTTC. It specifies CASSKEGQGTYEQYF.

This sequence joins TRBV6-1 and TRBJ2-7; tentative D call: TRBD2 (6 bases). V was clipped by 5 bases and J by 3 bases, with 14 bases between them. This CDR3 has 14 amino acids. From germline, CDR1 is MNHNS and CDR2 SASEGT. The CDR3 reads CASSIAGRDYEQYF. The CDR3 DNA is TGTGCCAGCAGTATTGCGGGGCGGGACTACGAGCAGTACTTC.

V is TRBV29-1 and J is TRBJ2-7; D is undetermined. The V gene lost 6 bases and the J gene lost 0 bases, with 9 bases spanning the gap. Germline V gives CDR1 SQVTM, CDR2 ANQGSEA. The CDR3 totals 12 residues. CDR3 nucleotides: TGCAGCGTATGGCAGACCTCCTACGAGCAGTACTTC. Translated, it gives CSVWQTSYEQYF.

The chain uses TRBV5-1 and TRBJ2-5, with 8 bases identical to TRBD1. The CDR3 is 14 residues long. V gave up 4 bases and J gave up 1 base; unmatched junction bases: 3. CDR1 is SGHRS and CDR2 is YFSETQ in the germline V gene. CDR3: CASSDQGAQETQYF. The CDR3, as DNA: TGCGCCAGCAGCGACCAGGGGGCCCAAGAGACCCAGTACTTC.

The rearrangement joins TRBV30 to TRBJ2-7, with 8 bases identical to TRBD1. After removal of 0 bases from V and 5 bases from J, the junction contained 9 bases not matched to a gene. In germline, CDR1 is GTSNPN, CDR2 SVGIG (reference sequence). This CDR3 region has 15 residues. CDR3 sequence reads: CAWSVRAGGLDEQYF. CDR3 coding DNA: TGTGCCTGGAGTGTACGTGCAGGGGGCTTAGACGAGCAGTACTTC.

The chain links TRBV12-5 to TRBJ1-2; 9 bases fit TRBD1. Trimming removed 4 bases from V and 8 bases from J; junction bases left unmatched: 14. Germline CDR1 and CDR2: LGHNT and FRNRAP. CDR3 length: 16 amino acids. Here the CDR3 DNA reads TGTGCTAGTGGTTCCTCCGGGACAGGGAGTTCCAGAGGCTACACCTTC. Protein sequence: CASGSSGTGSSRGYTF.

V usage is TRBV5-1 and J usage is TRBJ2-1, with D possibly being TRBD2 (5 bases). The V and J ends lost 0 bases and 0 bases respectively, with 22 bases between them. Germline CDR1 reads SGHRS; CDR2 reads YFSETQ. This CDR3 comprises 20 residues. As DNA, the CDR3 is TGCGCCAGCAGCTTGGGGGTGGCTAGCCAAACCAGGAGCTCCTACAATGAGCAGTTCTTC. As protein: CASSLGVASQTRSSYNEQFF. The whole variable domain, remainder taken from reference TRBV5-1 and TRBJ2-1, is KAGVTQTPRYLIKTRGQQVTLSCSPISGHRSVSWYQQTPGQGLQFLFEYFSETQRNKGNFPGRFSGRQFSNSRSEMNVSTLELGDSALYLCASSLGVASQTRSSYNEQFFGPGTRLTVL.

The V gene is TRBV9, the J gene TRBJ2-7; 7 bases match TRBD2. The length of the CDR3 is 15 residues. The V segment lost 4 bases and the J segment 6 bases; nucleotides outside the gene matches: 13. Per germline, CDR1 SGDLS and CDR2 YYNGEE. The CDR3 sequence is CASSPAVGGVGEQYF. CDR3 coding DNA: TGTGCCAGCAGCCCCGCGGTTGGGGGGGTGGGCGAGCAGTACTTC.

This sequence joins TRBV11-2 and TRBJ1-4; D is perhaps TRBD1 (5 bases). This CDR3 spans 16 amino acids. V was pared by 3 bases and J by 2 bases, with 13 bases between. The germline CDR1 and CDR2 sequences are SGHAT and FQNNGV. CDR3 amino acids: CASSFPRDGTNEKLFF. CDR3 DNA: TGTGCCAGCAGCTTTCCCCGGGACGGGACTAATGAAAAACTGTTTTTT.

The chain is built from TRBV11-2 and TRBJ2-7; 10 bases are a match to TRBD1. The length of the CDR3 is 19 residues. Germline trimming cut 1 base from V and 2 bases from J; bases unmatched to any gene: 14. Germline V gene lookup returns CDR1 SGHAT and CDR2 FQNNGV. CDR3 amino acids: CASSLVSGQGLFEAYEQYF. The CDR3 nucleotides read TGTGCCAGCAGCTTAGTCTCGGGACAGGGGCTATTCGAAGCCTACGAGCAGTACTTC.

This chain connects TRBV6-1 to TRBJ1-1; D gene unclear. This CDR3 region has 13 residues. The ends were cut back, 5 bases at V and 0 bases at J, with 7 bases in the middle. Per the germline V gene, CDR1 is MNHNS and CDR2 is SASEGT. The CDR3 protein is CASSPRMNTEAFF. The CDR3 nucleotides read TGTGCCAGCAGTCCCAGGATGAACACTGAAGCTTTCTTT.

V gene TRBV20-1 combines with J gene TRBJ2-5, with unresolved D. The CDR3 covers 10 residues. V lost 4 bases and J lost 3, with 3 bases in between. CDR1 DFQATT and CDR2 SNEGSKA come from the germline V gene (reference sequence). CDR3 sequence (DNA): TGCAGTGCTATTAAAGAGACCCAGTACTTC. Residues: CSAIKETQYF.

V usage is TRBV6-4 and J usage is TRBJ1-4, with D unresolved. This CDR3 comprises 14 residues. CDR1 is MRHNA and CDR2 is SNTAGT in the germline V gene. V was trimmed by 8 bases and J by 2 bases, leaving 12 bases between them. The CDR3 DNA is TGTGCCAGCCGACCTACCGCTACTAATGAAAAACTGTTTTTT. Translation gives CASRPTATNEKLFF.

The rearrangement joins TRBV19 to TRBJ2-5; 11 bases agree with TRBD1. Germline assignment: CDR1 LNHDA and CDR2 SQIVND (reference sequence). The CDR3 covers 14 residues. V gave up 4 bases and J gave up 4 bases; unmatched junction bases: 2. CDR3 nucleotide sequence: TGTGCCAGTAGTAAGGACAGGGGGCGAGAGACCCAGTACTTC. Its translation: CASSKDRGRETQYF. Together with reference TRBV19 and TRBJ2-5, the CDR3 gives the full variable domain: DGGITQSPKYLFRKEGQNVTLSCEQNLNHDAMYWYRQDPGQGLRLIYYSQIVNDFQKGDIAEGYSVSREKKESFPLTVTSAQKNPTAFYLCASSKDRGRETQYFGPGTRLLVL.